The 12 T cell receptor beta chains reported below all come from one sample, sequenced in a study of cytomegalovirus exposure and HLA in healthy donors. The PCR employed 60 Vbeta primers together with 13 Jbeta primers. Assay: immunoSEQ multiplex PCR; the TCRdb copy retains only in-frame clones and omits some. The sample has some 120,000 clones, around 77% seen once. Sequences were obtained from PBMCs. These receptors were obtained from a man between 40 and 49 years old in good health and CMV-seropositive.

The chain employs TRBV7-2 and TRBJ2-5; 7 bases map to TRBD2. The CDR3 contains 15 residues. The ends lost 1 base at V and 0 bases at J; junction bases unmatched: 2. Looked up from germline, CDR1 is SGHTA and CDR2 is FQGNSA. CDR3 sequence (DNA): TGTGCCAGCAGCTTAGAACTAGCGCACCAAGAGACCCAGTACTTC. It yields the protein CASSLELAHQETQYF.

Concerning this clone: The likely explanation is a read error, given a far larger clone one base away. V is TRBV13 and J is TRBJ2-2; no clear D gene. V lost 5 bases to trimming and J lost 6 bases, with 13 bases between them. The CDR3 totals 14 residues. Germline V CDR1 and CDR2: PRHDT, FYEKMQ (reference sequence). The CDR3 DNA reads as TGTGCCAGCAGCCGATTAGCCAGATCCGGGGAGCTGTTTTTT. It yields the protein CASSRLARSGELFF.

As concerns this clone: Other DNA sequences in the sample encode the same CDR3. V is TRBV30 and J is TRBJ1-2; D ambiguous. This CDR3 has 15 residues. Trimming took off 3 bases at V and 4 bases at J, with 18 bases between the two ends. Per the germline V gene, CDR1 is GTSNPN and CDR2 is SVGIG (reference sequence). The CDR3 bases are TGTGCCTGGAGCCGTCTTTCAGGATTTCCCTATGGCTACACCTTC. It encodes CAWSRLSGFPYGYTF.

The rearrangement uses TRBV28 and TRBJ2-7; 8 nucleotides align to TRBD1. J gave up 2 bases and V 4 bases, and 10 bases lay outside the gene matches. Per the germline V gene, CDR1 is MDHEN and CDR2 is SYDVKM. The CDR3 runs to 16 residues. The CDR3 nucleotides are TGTGCCAGCAGTTCTTACCGGGACAGGAGACCCTACGAGCAGTACTTC. It codes for CASSSYRDRRPYEQYF.

CDR3 region: CASSQVGGLATNTGELFF. The DNA for the CDR3 is TGCGCCAGCAGCCAAGTTGGGGGACTAGCGACGAACACCGGGGAGCTGTTTTTT. The chain combines TRBV4-1 with TRBJ2-2; TRBD2 matches 10 bases. V lost 1 base, J lost 0 bases, and 5 bases stayed unmatched. Germline V lookup: CDR1 MGHRA, CDR2 YSYEKL. The CDR3 spans 18 residues.

Concerning this clone: A junction boundary mismatches the germline segment, possibly from a read error. The chain recombines TRBV9 with TRBJ2-6, with D possibly matching TRBD2 (6 bases). The CDR3 is made up of 17 amino acids. Looked up from germline, CDR1 is SGDLS and CDR2 is YYNGEE. DNA for the CDR3: TGTGCCAGCAGCGTAGAGGAGGGGACGGCTGGGGCCAACGGCCTGACTTTC. It encodes CASSVEEGTAGANGLTF.

The chain combines TRBV29-1 with TRBJ2-1, with TRBD2 as a possible D gene (6 bases). The V and J ends lost 7 bases and 5 bases respectively, with 12 bases between them. Germline V lookup: CDR1 SQVTM, CDR2 ANQGSEA. The CDR3 spans 12 residues. The CDR3 reads CSGGGGNNEQFF. DNA of the CDR3: TGCAGCGGGGGTGGGGGGAACAATGAGCAGTTCTTC.

The J gene is TRBJ1-5, the V gene TRBV19; tentatively, D is TRBD1 (5 bases). Trimming left V 3 bases short and J 8 bases short, with 20 bases between. Germline lookup yields CDR1 LNHDA and CDR2 SQIVND (reference sequence). The CDR3 totals 16 residues. CDR3 loop: CASSIVGRGGVEPQHF. The CDR3, as DNA: TGTGCCAGTAGTATCGTGGGCCGGGGGGGTGTAGAGCCCCAGCATTTT.

The sample holds a few counts of this clone. The genes are TRBV7-9 and TRBJ2-5; D might be TRBD1 (5 bases). The V and J ends lost 2 bases and 4 bases respectively, with 11 bases between them. The length of the CDR3 is 14 residues. Per the germline V gene, CDR1 is SEHNR and CDR2 is FQNEAQ (reference sequence). The CDR3 DNA sequence: TGTGCCAGCAGCTTAAGACAGTCCGGAGAGACCCAGTACTTC. Protein: CASSLRQSGETQYF.

The CDR3: CASSSTGLETQYF. For the CDR3, the DNA is TGTGCCAGCAGCTCTACAGGGTTAGAGACCCAGTACTTC. This rearrangement joins TRBV11-2 to TRBJ2-5; tentatively, D is TRBD1 (6 bases). The CDR3 runs 13 residues. Trimming removed 4 bases at V and 4 bases at J, with 10 bases between. CDR1 and CDR2 (germline): SGHAT, FQNNGV.

The chain uses TRBV7-2 and TRBJ2-5; perhaps TRBD1 as D (6 bases). V was cut by 1 base and J by 3 bases, with 15 bases left in between. CDR1 is SGHTA, CDR2 FQGNSA, per germline. CDR3 size: 16 residues. In DNA form, the CDR3 reads TGTGCCAGCAGCTTAGGTCGGTACTCAGGGGAAGAGACCCAGTACTTC. Protein sequence: CASSLGRYSGEETQYF.

Only a few counts were recorded for this clone. V is TRBV9 and J is TRBJ2-3; D perhaps matches TRBD2 (5 bases). There are 16 residues in the CDR3. V lost 4 bases to trimming and J lost 1 base, with 16 bases between them. In germline, CDR1 is SGDLS, CDR2 YYNGEE. CDR3 DNA sequence: TGTGCCAGCAGCAACGCGTTAGGGCGGGGCACAGATACGCAGTATTTT. It is translated as CASSNALGRGTDTQYF.